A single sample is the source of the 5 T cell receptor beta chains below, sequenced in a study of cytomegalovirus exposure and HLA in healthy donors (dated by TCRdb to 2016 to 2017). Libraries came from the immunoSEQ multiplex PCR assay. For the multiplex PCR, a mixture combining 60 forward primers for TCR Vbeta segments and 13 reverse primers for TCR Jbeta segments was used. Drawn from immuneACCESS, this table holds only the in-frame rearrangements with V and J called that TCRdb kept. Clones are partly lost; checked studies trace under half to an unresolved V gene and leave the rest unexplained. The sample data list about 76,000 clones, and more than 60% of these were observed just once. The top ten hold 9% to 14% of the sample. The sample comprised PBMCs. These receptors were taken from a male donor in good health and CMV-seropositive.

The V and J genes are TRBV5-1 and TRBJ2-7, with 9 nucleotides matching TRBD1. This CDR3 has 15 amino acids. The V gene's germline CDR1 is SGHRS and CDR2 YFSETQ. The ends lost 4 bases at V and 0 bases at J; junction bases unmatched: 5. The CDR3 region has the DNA TGCGCCAGCAGCAACGACAGGGGGAGCTCCTACGAGCAGTACTTC. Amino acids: CASSNDRGSSYEQYF.

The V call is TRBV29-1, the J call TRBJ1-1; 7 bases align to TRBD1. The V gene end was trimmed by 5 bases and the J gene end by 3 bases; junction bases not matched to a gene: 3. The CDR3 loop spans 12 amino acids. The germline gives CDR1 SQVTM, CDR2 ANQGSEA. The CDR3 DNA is TGCAGCGTTCTCGACAGGGACACTGAAGCTTTCTTT. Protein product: CSVLDRDTEAFF.

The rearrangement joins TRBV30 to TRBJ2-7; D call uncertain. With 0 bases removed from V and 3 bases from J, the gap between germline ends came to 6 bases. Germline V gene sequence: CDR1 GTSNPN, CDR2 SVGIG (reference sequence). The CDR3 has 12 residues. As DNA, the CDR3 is TGTGCCTGGAGTGTATCGGTCTACGAGCAGTACTTC. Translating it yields CAWSVSVYEQYF.

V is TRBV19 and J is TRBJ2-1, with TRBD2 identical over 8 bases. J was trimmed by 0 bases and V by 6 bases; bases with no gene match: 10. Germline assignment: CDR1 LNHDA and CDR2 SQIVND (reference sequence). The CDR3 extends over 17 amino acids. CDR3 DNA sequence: TGTGCCAGTAGCAAAATTAGCGGGGACCCCTCCTACAATGAGCAGTTCTTC. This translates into CASSKISGDPSYNEQFF.

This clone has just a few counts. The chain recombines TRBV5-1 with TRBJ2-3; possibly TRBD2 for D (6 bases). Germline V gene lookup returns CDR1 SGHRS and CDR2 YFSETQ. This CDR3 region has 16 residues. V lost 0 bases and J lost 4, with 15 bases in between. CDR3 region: CASSLGLAGQADTQYF. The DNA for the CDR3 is TGCGCCAGCAGCTTGGGGCTGGCGGGGCAGGCAGATACGCAGTATTTT.